This T cell receptor (beta chain) was recovered during a study of blood T cell repertoires in COVID-19. Study information: The origin of the acute and convalescent COVID-19 samples was the United States, Italy and Spain. Sample material is recorded as cDNA or gDNA derived from T cells, B-cell-depleted T cells, or PBMCs.

This clone was counted once. Germline loops: CDR1 SNHLY, CDR2 FYNNEI. This CDR3 is built from 14 residues. The V gene lost 6 bases and the J gene lost 9 bases, with 15 bases spanning the gap. Original methodology: Reference gene primers were amplified, and this amplification served to estimate nucleated cell counts. Clones were read by immunoSEQ multiplex PCR, and TCRdb kept only the in-frame ones, dropping some. That table is the source of V, J and clone size, and D and trimming were worked out from the DNA. Among 110,000 or so clones listed, about 90% were seen once. V and J are TRBV2 and TRBJ1-6, with D hard to call. This TCR derives from a woman between 50 and 59 years old with acute or convalescent COVID-19. Material for sequencing was peripheral blood. The CDR3 loop reads CASSGKTWASPLHF. The CDR3 DNA is TGTGCCAGCAGCGGAAAAACCTGGGCTTCACCCCTCCACTTT.